These 21 T cell receptor beta chains share one sample of origin, sequenced in a study of CD8 T cells in ankylosing spondylitis (dated by TCRdb to about 2017). The library was made by 5' RACE. Reads for this sample came from an Illumina HiSeq 2500. TCRdb cleaned the public reads at Q25 with fastp, built clones with MiXCR and kept in-frame beta chains. Rows merge per CDR3 protein into single entries with the most common DNA and genes. The sample has roughly 160,000 distinct CDR3 sequences on record, around 8.9% of them singletons. The biggest ten clones account for over 12% of the sample. Input material: blood, either unsorted or a sorted T cell fraction (not recorded which). Source of these receptors: a female donor with ankylosing spondylitis or in good health (not recorded which).

CDR3 in DNA: TGTGCCAGCAGCTTTAATCGACTAGCGAAGAGTGAGCAGTTCTTC. The encoded protein is CASSFNRLAKSEQFF. The chain links TRBV11-2 to TRBJ2-1; 8 positions agree with TRBD2. CDR1 and CDR2 from the germline V gene are SGHAT and FQNNGV. The length of the CDR3 is 15 residues. Unmatched junction bases numbered 10, after V lost 3 bases and J lost 9 bases.

The gene calls are TRBV27 and TRBJ2-7; no clear D gene. Germline V gene sequence: CDR1 MNHEY, CDR2 SMNVEV (reference sequence). Trimming took off 9 bases at V and 7 bases at J, with 16 bases between the two ends. The CDR3 length is 12 residues. In DNA form, the CDR3 reads TGTGCCAGGTGCTTTCAGGCCCGGGAGCAGTACTTC. Protein sequence: CARCFQAREQYF.

The chain joins TRBV4-1 to TRBJ2-7; 8 bases are a match to TRBD2. This CDR3 has 15 amino acids. CDR1 is MGHRA and CDR2 is YSYEKL in the germline V gene. J gave up 6 bases and V 3 bases, and 10 bases lay outside the gene matches. The CDR3, as DNA: TGCGCCAGCAGCCACAGCCAGGGACTAGTCGCCGAGCAGTACTTC. Translation gives CASSHSQGLVAEQYF.

Only a few counts were recorded for this clonotype. This chain connects TRBV7-9 to TRBJ2-7, with TRBD2 matching over 13 bases. This CDR3 is 14 amino acids long. V was pared by 5 bases and J by 7 bases, with 5 bases of the junction left unmatched. Per germline, CDR1 SEHNR and CDR2 FQNEAQ (reference sequence). The CDR3 bases are TGTGCCAGCAGCACCGGACTAGCGGGAGTTGAGCAGTACTTC. It translates to CASSTGLAGVEQYF.

This chain connects TRBV5-4 to TRBJ2-1, with 9 bases that match TRBD1. V dropped 2 bases and J dropped 9; count of bases not matched to a gene: 3. The CDR3 is 13 amino acids. The germline V gene encodes CDR1 SGHNT and CDR2 YYREEE (reference sequence). For the CDR3, the DNA is TGTGCCAGCAGCTTACAGGGGGCAGGTGAGCAGTTCTTC. It translates to CASSLQGAGEQFF. The full variable domain, in which reference TRBV5-4 and TRBJ2-1 provide the parts outside the CDR3, is ETGVTQSPTHLIKTRGQQVTLRCSSQSGHNTVSWYQQALGQGPQFIFQYYREEENGRGNFPPRFSGLQFPNYSSELNVNALELDDSALYLCASSLQGAGEQFFGPGTRLTVL.

The chain couples TRBV20-1 to TRBJ2-7, with 11 bases lining up with TRBD2. The CDR3 sequence is 17 residues long. V lost 5 bases to trimming and J lost 0 bases; unmatched junction nucleotides: 12. Germline V lookup: CDR1 DFQATT, CDR2 SNEGSKA (reference sequence). The CDR3 region has the DNA TGCAGTGCTGCCCGGACCCGACTAGCGGGGAGCTCCTACGAGCAGTACTTC. This sequence encodes CSAARTRLAGSSYEQYF.

V gene TRBV12-3 or TRBV12-4 combines with J gene TRBJ2-5; weak D call: TRBD1 (6 bases). The CDR3 is 13 amino acids. The V end lost 3 bases, the J end lost 3 bases, and 8 bases lay between the germline ends. CDR3 residues: CASSLGAKETQYF. The CDR3 bases are TGTGCCAGCAGTTTGGGGGCAAAAGAGACCCAGTACTTC.

This clonotype was seen at least ten times. The gene calls are TRBV6-1 and TRBJ2-5; D not resolved. Germline assignment: CDR1 MNHNS and CDR2 SASEGT. The CDR3 length is 14 residues. V was pared by 5 bases and J by 5 bases, with 15 bases between. DNA for the CDR3: TGTGCCAGCAGTCTCTTCCCGGACGGGGAGACCCAGTACTTC. The encoded protein is CASSLFPDGETQYF.

This clonotype was seen many times. The rearrangement joins TRBV6-5 to TRBJ1-4; D is possibly TRBD1 (6 bases). The CDR3 contains 15 residues. V lost 0 bases and J 4 bases, leaving 9 bases between the germline ends. Germline values: CDR1 MNHEY, CDR2 SVGAGI. The CDR3 loop reads CASSYSGGLNEKLFF. CDR3 sequence (DNA): TGTGCCAGCAGTTACTCTGGGGGCCTTAATGAAAAACTGTTTTTT.

Only a few counts were recorded for this clonotype. This chain uses TRBV20-1 with TRBJ1-5; D may be TRBD1 (5 bases). The length of the CDR3 is 17 residues. V lost 3 bases and J lost 0, with 18 bases in between. Germline V gives CDR1 DFQATT, CDR2 SNEGSKA (reference sequence). The CDR3 protein is CSASRLTGLASNQPQHF. The CDR3 nucleotides read TGCAGTGCTAGCCGTCTGACGGGGCTGGCTAGCAATCAGCCCCAGCATTTT.

V gene TRBV13 combines with J gene TRBJ1-2; TRBD1 agrees at 8 bases. Looked up from germline, CDR1 is PRHDT and CDR2 is FYEKMQ (reference sequence). With 1 base clipped from V and 3 bases from J, the junction kept 13 bases outside the gene matches. This CDR3 is built from 18 residues. The CDR3 sequence is CASSLVRQGTSSYYGYTF. For the CDR3, the DNA is TGTGCCAGCAGCTTAGTCAGACAGGGGACCTCATCTTACTATGGCTACACCTTC.

This sequence joins TRBV6-1 and TRBJ2-7; 9 nucleotides agree with TRBD2. CDR3 size: 15 residues. CDR1 is MNHNS, CDR2 SASEGT, per germline. The J segment lost 1 base and the V segment lost 7 bases, leaving 8 bases of the junction unmatched. The CDR3: CASTGRLAASYEQYF. DNA for the CDR3: TGTGCCAGCACCGGGAGACTAGCGGCTTCCTACGAGCAGTACTTC.

This clonotype was counted a few times. The chain uses TRBV27 and TRBJ1-5; 8 bases fit TRBD1. The germline V gene has CDR1 MNHEY and CDR2 SMNVEV (reference sequence). The CDR3 has 15 residues. The trim removed 1 base at V and 4 bases at J, leaving 3 bases unmatched. The CDR3 nucleotides read TGTGCCAGCAGTTTATGGACAGGGAAGAATCAGCCCCAGCATTTT. Protein: CASSLWTGKNQPQHF.

This clonotype was counted ten times or more. V gene TRBV29-1 combines with J gene TRBJ2-2; D gene uncertain. The CDR3 runs to 11 residues. Per the germline V gene, CDR1 is SQVTM and CDR2 is ANQGSEA. The CDR3 loop reads CSAGLTGELFF. The CDR3 DNA follows: TGCAGTGCAGGCCTTACCGGGGAGCTGTTTTTT.

This chain joins TRBV19 and TRBJ1-2; D is unclear. The CDR3 covers 15 residues. V lost 5 bases and J lost 3, with 16 bases in between. Germline V lookup: CDR1 LNHDA, CDR2 SQIVND (reference sequence). In DNA form, the CDR3 reads TGTGCCAGTAGTTCAGGTGGAGGGTTGCACTATGGCTACACCTTC. Protein: CASSSGGGLHYGYTF.

This clonotype was picked up many times. The rearrangement uses TRBV4-3 and TRBJ1-2; the D gene is possibly TRBD1 (5 bases). CDR1 LGHNA and CDR2 YSLEER come from the germline V gene. With 0 bases removed from V and 4 bases from J, the gap between germline ends came to 15 bases. The CDR3 runs 16 residues. The CDR3 is CASSQEGRGPVYGYTF. CDR3 coding DNA: TGCGCCAGCAGCCAAGAAGGGCGGGGACCCGTCTATGGCTACACCTTC.

V is TRBV19 and J is TRBJ2-1, with 8 bases matching TRBD2. In germline, CDR1 is LNHDA, CDR2 SQIVND (reference sequence). The J segment lost 8 bases and the V segment lost 5 bases, leaving 8 bases of the junction unmatched. This CDR3 has 14 amino acids. The CDR3 nucleotides read TGTGCCAGTAGTCCCCAGGGACTAGTGGATGAGCAGTTCTTC. Translation: CASSPQGLVDEQFF.

The V gene is TRBV19, the J gene TRBJ2-1; 8 bases map to TRBD1. The germline V gene encodes CDR1 LNHDA and CDR2 SQIVND (reference sequence). After removal of 3 bases from V and 9 bases from J, the junction contained 10 bases not matched to a gene. The CDR3 loop spans 15 amino acids. CDR3 DNA sequence: TGTGCCAGTAGTATCGGAAGCAGGGGGCAGATTGAGCAGTTCTTC. Translating gives CASSIGSRGQIEQFF.

The V call is TRBV6-1, the J call TRBJ2-2; D might be TRBD1 (6 bases). V gave up 3 bases and J gave up 5 bases, with 13 bases separating them. The CDR3 is 15 residues long. Germline CDR1 reads MNHNS; CDR2 reads SASEGT. CDR3 DNA sequence: TGTGCCAGCAGTGAGGAACAGGGATGGACCGGGGAGCTGTTTTTT. Amino acid sequence: CASSEEQGWTGELFF.

This clonotype was counted only a few times. The CDR3 DNA reads as TGTGCCAGCAGTTACTCGATTTCCCCGTCGGATGGCTACACCTTC. This codes for CASSYSISPSDGYTF. This chain links TRBV6-5 with TRBJ1-2; the D is unclear. V shed 0 bases and J shed 6 bases, with 14 bases lying between them. Germline V gene data show CDR1 as MNHEY and CDR2 as SVGAGI. This CDR3 contains 15 residues.

The rearrangement joins TRBV6-2 or TRBV6-3 to TRBJ2-1; 11 bases line up with TRBD2. This CDR3 has 17 residues. In germline, CDR1 is MNHEY, CDR2 SVGEGT. V trimming: 6 bases; J trimming: 0 bases; junction bases outside the gene matches: 7. This chain's CDR3 is CASSTLAGGSSYNEQFF. The CDR3 nucleotides read TGTGCCAGCAGCACCTTAGCGGGAGGGTCCTCCTACAATGAGCAGTTCTTC.